The present T cell receptor beta chain was sequenced within a study of blood T cell repertoires in COVID-19 (dated by TCRdb to about 2020). Regarding the research as a whole: Samples from collaborators originated in the United States, Italy and Spain and spanned both the acute and convalescent phases of COVID-19. The repertoires were made available in a free public database intended to serve as a resource for research on the immune response to SARS-CoV-2. The samples were drawn from the first 160 participants of the ongoing ImmuneRACE study and from about 1,200 subjects provided by 6 global collaborators. The material from the prospective study consisted of cDNA or gDNA derived from T cells, B-cell-depleted T cells, or PBMCs. Subjects who had been exposed to COVID-19, were actively infected with it, or had recovered from it provided the deeply sampled blood TCRbeta repertoires that made up the dataset. The sample metadata nearly always contained a de-identified subject ID, COVID-19 status, age in years and sex. HLA class I and class II types, where available, came from metadata supplied by the sample provider rather than from assay-based typing.

Samples from volunteer blood donors who had recovered from COVID-19 were contributed by a second Seattle source. Whole blood was collected in K2EDTA tubes by collaborating institutions according to the institutions' own protocols. For TCRbeta analysis, collaborators shipped samples as frozen whole blood, isolated PBMCs, or DNA extracted from either of those sample types. Spanning cysteine to phenylalanine, the CDR3 consists of 19 amino acids. Left in the record is the CDR3 DNA by itself, 57 bases read in frame from the first base. A distance of 28 bases separates the germline ends of V and J, which lose 3 bases and 5 bases respectively. CDR1 and CDR2, per the germline V gene (reference sequence), are LNHDA and SQIVND. Concerning this clone: No cognate antigen has been identified for it. The record has no base qualities; no much larger clone is one base away.

TCRbeta CDR3 regions were amplified from genomic DNA by means of the immunoSEQ Assay, a bias-controlled multiplex PCR. The original pipeline was this. Nucleated cell counts per sample were estimated from amplification of reference gene primers within the assay. Sequence reads were collapsed and filtered to measure the absolute abundance of every unique TCRbeta CDR3 rearrangement. For each sample, productive Simpson clonality was calculated as the square root of Simpson's diversity index across productive rearrangements. In TCRdb, the immuneACCESS table is reduced to in-frame sequences with V and J assigned. These tables do not hold every clone; where another copy was compared, an unresolved V gene accounts for under half, and the others remain unexplained. D and trimming come from the DNA, and the V and J calls and clone size come from that table. The sample contains a few hundred thousand clones, more than 65% of them found a single time. Around 2.4% of the sample goes to the ten largest clones.

What the research found in general, with its limitations: Clinical and demographic metadata were provided uncurated, with the amount varying by source and participant.

The chain couples TRBV19 to TRBJ2-5; a tentative D match to TRBD2 spans 7 bases. Sequencing used peripheral blood. This sequence originates from a man aged 40-49 years who had recovered from COVID-19. The DNA reads as follows: TGTGCCAGTAGTATTGGGAGGGGGGGGGCGGCGGGATTAGTGGAGACCCAGTACTTC. Translated, this gives CASSIGRGGAAGLVETQYF.